The next 3 T cell receptor beta chains were all read from a single sample in a study of blood T cell repertoires in COVID-19. Here immunoSEQ multiplex PCR was the method, and the copy in TCRdb shows in-frame clones only, minus some. The data contain about 480,000 clones, roughly 90% of them singletons. Sequenced material: PBMCs or T cells enriched from blood (not recorded which). These receptors were taken from a woman in her forties who had recovered from COVID-19.

V gene TRBV19 combines with J gene TRBJ2-1; D remains unclear. The CDR3 is made up of 15 amino acids. Germline values: CDR1 LNHDA, CDR2 SQIVND (reference sequence). Trimming shortened V by 2 bases and J by 8 bases, and 16 bases separated the two germline ends. CDR3 loop: CASSIRQSGVDEQFF. The CDR3 DNA follows: TGTGCCAGTAGTATACGACAATCCGGCGTCGATGAGCAGTTCTTC.

The chain has TRBV2 and TRBJ1-2; tentative D call: TRBD1 (6 bases). Trimming shortened V by 6 bases and J by 5 bases, and 13 bases separated the two germline ends. CDR3 length: 13 residues. Looked up from germline, CDR1 is SNHLY and CDR2 is FYNNEI. The CDR3 loop reads CASRAGAQYGYTF. The DNA for the CDR3 is TGTGCCAGCAGGGCAGGGGCACAATATGGCTACACCTTC.

The chain recombines TRBV5-1 with TRBJ1-1, with D perhaps TRBD1 (6 bases). This CDR3 has 15 amino acids. CDR1 SGHRS and CDR2 YFSETQ come from the germline V gene. V was trimmed by 1 base and J by 4 bases, leaving 14 bases between them. The CDR3 reads CASSLWNREFTEAFF. The DNA for the CDR3 is TGCGCCAGCAGCTTGTGGAACAGGGAGTTCACTGAAGCTTTCTTT.